Sequencing of this TCR beta chain was carried out in a study of blood T cell repertoires in COVID-19. Turning to the study itself: The samples span acute and convalescent COVID-19 from the United States, Italy and Spain. Sources were T cells, B-cell-depleted T cells, or PBMCs; the material itself was cDNA or gDNA.

The table came from immunoSEQ multiplex PCR; TCRdb's copy has only in-frame clones and leaves some out. The sample lists tens of thousands of clones, about 77% occurring once. Germline CDR1 is SGHNT and CDR2 is YYREEE (reference sequence). Trimming shortened V by 0 bases and J by 3 bases, and 21 bases separated the two germline ends. The CDR3 extends over 18 amino acids. The chain uses TRBV5-4 and TRBJ1-1, with D possibly matching TRBD1 (5 bases). The clonotype comes from a human donor in a cohort sampled during active COVID-19. Sequencing used peripheral blood. In DNA form, the CDR3 reads TGTGCCAGCAGCTTGGTTGGGGGGTGGACGGAAAGGGACACTGAAGCTTTCTTT. This gives the protein CASSLVGGWTERDTEAFF.